This TCR beta chain was captured by sequencing in a study of PD-1 and CTLA-4 blockade in melanoma. From germline, CDR1 is SNHLY and CDR2 FYNNEI. This CDR3 has 14 amino acids. V shed 5 bases and J shed 3 bases, with 14 bases lying between them. This table comes from immunoSEQ multiplex PCR, and its TCRdb copy is limited to in-frame clones, with some not included. The table lists 31,000 or so clones, 88% of them singletons. The sample was CD8+ T cells from peripheral blood, taken from a patient given anti-PD-1 treatment. The chain is built from TRBV2 and TRBJ2-7; D might be TRBD1 or TRBD2, each matching 6 bases. The TCR was taken from a human donor with melanoma. The CDR3: CASSWYREDYEQYF. In DNA, the CDR3 is TGTGCCAGCAGTTGGTACAGGGAGGACTACGAGCAGTACTTC. Using reference TRBV2 and TRBJ2-7 for the parts outside the CDR3, the full variable domain is EPEVTQTPSHQVTQMGQEVILRCVPISNHLYFYWYRQILGQKVEFLVSFYNNEISEKSEIFDDQFSVERPDGSNFTLKIRSTKLEDSAMYFCASSWYREDYEQYFGPGTRLTVT.